This TCR beta chain comes out of a study of blood T cell repertoires in COVID-19. Study at large: Donors in the United States, Italy and Spain gave samples during acute or convalescent COVID-19. PBMCs, B-cell-depleted T cells, or T cells provided the cDNA or gDNA that made up the material.

This clone occurred a few times. This CDR3 has 12 residues. V was pared by 8 bases and J by 9 bases, with 11 bases between. Germline CDR1 reads MDHEN; CDR2 reads SYDVKM. Membership in each cohort depended on participant-reported clinical history. Assay used: immunoSEQ multiplex PCR; TCRdb lists only in-frame clones, some missing. The sample has 400,000 to 450,000 clones, around 89% seen once. This TCR derives from a man aged 30-40 years who had recovered from COVID-19. The sequenced sample was PBMCs or T cells enriched from blood (not recorded which). This chain uses TRBV28 with TRBJ1-6; no reliable D call. CDR3 bases: TGTGCCAGCCGGGAGGGTAGTTCACCCCTCCACTTT. Translation gives CASREGSSPLHF.